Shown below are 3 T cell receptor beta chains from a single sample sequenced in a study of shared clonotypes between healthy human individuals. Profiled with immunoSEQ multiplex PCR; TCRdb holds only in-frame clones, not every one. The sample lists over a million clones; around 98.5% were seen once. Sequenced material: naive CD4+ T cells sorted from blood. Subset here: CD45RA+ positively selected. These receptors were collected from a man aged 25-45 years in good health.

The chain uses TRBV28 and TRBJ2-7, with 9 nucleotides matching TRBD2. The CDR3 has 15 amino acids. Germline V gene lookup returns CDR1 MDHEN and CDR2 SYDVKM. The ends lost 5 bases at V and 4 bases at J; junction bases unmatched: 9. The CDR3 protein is CASSPRPSGIYEQYF. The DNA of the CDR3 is TGTGCCAGCAGTCCCCGGCCTAGCGGGATTTACGAGCAGTACTTC.

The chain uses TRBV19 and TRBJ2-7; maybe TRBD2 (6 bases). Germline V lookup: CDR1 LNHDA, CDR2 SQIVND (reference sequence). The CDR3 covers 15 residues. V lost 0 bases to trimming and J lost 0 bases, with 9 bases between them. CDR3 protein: CASSIEAGSSYEQYF. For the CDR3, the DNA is TGTGCCAGTAGTATAGAGGCGGGGAGCTCCTACGAGCAGTACTTC.

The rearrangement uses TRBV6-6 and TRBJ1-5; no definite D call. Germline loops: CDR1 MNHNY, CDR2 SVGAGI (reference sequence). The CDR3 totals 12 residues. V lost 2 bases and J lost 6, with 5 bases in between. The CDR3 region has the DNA TGTGCCAGCAGTTACCAGTCTCAGCCCCAGCATTTT. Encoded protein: CASSYQSQPQHF.